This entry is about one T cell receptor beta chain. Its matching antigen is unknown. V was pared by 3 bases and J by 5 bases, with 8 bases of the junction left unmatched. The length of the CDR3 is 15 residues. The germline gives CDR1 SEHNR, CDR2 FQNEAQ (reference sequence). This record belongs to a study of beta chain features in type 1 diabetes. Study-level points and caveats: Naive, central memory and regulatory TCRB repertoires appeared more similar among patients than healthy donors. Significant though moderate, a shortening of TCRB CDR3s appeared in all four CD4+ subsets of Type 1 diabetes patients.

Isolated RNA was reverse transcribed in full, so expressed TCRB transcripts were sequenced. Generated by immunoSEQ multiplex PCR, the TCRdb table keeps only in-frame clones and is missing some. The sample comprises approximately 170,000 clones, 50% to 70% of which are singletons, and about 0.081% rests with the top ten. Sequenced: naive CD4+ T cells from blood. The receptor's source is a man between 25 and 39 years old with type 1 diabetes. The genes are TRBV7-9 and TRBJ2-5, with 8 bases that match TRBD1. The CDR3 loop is CASSFVGQGRETQYF. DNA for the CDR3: TGTGCCAGCAGCTTCGTCGGACAGGGTCGGGAGACCCAGTACTTC.